The subject of this entry is one T cell receptor beta chain. Its specificity is not known. The sample belongs to a study of cytotoxic CD8 clonotypes in ibrutinib-treated CLL. Broader study findings: At the start, clonality exceeded age-matched healthy donors and followed circulating CD8+ T-cell counts.

CDR1 LNHDA and CDR2 SQIVND come from the germline V gene (reference sequence). The CDR3 has 16 amino acids. Trimming removed 6 bases at V and 0 bases at J, with 17 bases between. The assay was immunoSEQ multiplex PCR, and TCRdb's table has in-frame clones only and misses some. There are around 300,000 clones in the sample; 80% occur only once, and approximately 7% lies in the top ten. The receptor's source is a human donor with chronic lymphocytic leukemia. This sample comprised PBMCs, obtained before ibrutinib treatment. The chain has TRBV19 and TRBJ1-1, with a tentative D call TRBD1 (6 bases). In DNA form, the CDR3 reads TGTGCCAGTAGATCACGGGTGGGGGGGCTGAACACTGAAGCTTTCTTT. Translating it yields CASRSRVGGLNTEAFF.